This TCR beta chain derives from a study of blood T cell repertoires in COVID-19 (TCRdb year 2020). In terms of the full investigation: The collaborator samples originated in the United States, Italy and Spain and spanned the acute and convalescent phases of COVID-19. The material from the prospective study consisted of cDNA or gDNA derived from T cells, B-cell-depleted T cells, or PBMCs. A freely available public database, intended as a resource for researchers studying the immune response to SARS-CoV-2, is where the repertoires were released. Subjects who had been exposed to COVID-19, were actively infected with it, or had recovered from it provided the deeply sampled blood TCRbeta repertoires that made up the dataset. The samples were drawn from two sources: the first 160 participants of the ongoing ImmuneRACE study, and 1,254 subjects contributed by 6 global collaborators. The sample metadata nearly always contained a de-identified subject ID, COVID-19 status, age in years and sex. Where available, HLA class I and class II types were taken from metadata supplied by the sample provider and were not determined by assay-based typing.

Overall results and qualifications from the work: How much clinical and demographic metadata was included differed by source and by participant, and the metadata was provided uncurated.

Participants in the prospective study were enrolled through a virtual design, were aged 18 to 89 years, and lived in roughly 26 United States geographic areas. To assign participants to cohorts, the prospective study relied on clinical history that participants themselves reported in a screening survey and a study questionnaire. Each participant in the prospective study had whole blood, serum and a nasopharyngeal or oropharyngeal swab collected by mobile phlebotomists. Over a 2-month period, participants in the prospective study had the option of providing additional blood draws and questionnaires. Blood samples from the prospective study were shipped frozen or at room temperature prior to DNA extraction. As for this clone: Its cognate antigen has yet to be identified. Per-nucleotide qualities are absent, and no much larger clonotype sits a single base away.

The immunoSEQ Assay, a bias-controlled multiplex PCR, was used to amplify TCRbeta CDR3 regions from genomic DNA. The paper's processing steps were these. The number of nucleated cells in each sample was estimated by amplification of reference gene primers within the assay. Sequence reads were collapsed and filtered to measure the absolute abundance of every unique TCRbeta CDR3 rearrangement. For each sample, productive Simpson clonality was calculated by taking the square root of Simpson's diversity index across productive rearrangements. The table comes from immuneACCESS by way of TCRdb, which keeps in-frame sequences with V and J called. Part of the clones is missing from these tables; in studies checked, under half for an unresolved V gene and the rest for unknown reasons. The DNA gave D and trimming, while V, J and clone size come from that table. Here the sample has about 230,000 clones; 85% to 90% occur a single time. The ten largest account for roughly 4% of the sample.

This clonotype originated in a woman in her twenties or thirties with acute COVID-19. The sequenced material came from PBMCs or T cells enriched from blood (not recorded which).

The sequenced DNA: TGTGCCAGCAGCCGCCGACTAGCCTCGTGGCCCTACAATGAGCAGTTCTTC. This yields the protein CASSRRLASWPYNEQFF. Recombination joined TRBV7-8 with TRBJ2-1; 7 junctional bases match TRBD2. From V the trimming removes 5 bases and from J it removes 2 bases, while the gene matches leave 12 bases of the junction unaccounted for. The CDR3 starts with the cysteine, ends with the phenylalanine, and has 17 residues. Here the CDR3 DNA is all that survives: 51 bases in frame from base 1. The germline V gene gives CDR1 as SGHVS and CDR2 as FQNEAQ.